This entry describes one T cell receptor beta chain. Mismatch with germline at one junction end may stem from a read error. The germline V gene encodes CDR1 MGHRA and CDR2 YSYEKL. This CDR3 region has 12 residues. The source of the sample is a study of T cells in Graves' hyperthyroidism and ophthalmopathy. RNA transcripts gave rise to amplified TCR beta CDR3 regions. A set of HTBI primers served as the primers for a first-round RT-PCR of the TCR CDR3. TCRdb passed the multiplex PCR reads through MiXCR, listing each CDR3 protein once. The table shows around 620,000 distinct CDR3 sequences, with under 60% occurring only once.

This chain links TRBV4-1 with TRBJ1-2; D might be TRBD1 (5 bases). The sequenced sample consisted of peripheral blood or thyroid tissue (not recorded which). This receptor was identified in an adult woman with Graves' disease, either hyperthyroidism or ophthalmopathy (not recorded which). The CDR3 here is CASSFDRDRYTF. CDR3 nucleotides: TGTGCCAGCAGTTTCGACCGGGACCGCTACACCTTC.